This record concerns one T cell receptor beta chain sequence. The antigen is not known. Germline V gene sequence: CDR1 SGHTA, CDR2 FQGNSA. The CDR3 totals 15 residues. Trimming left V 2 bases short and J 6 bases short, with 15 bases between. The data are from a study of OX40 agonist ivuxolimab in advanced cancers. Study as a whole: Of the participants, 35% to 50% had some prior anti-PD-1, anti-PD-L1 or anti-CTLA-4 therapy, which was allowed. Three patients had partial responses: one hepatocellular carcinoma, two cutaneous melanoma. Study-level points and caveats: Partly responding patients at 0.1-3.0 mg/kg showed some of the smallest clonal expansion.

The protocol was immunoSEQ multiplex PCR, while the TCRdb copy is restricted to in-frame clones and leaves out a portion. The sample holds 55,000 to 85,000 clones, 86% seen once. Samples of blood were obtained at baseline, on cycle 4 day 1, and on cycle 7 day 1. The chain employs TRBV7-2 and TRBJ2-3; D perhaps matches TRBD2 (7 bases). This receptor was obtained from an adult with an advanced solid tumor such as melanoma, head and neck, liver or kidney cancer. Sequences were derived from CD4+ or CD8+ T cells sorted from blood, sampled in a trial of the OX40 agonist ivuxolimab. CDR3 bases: TGTGCCAGCAGCTTAAGTGGGGGGGCGTCGGATACGCAGTATTTT. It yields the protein CASSLSGGASDTQYF.